These T cell receptor beta chains were read from a single sample in a study of CD8+ T cells in alopecia areata. Assay used: immunoSEQ multiplex PCR; TCRdb lists only in-frame clones, some missing. The sample yields around 190,000 clones, roughly three fifths seen once. The sequenced sample was CD4+ T cells sorted from blood, obtained at approximately week 50, from a patient treated with tofacitinib. All receptors come from a human donor with alopecia areata. The CDR3 runs from the conserved cysteine through the conserved F or W. D genes are given only for firm matches. The size entry is marked missing in some rows and otherwise reads once, few, many or a size class.

clone_size j_call v_call d_call cdr3_nt cdr3_aa
few TRBJ2-7 TRBV6-1 . TGTGCCAGCAGTGAAATGAGGTACGAGCAGTACTTC CASSEMRYEQYF
. TRBJ2-1 TRBV1 . TGCACCAGCAGCCTGAGGGGGGCGGCCAGCGAGCAGTTCTTC CTSSLRGAASEQFF
few TRBJ2-1 TRBV30 . TGTGCCTGGAATAGTGGCTTAGGGCAGTTCTTC CAWNSGLGQFF
few TRBJ1-5 TRBV15 TRBD1 TGTGCCACCAGCAAGACAGGGGCTGGGTTGACGCCCCAGCATTTT CATSKTGAGLTPQHF
. TRBJ2-5 TRBV2 . TGTGCCAGCAGTGGGCCGACGCAAGAGACCCAGTACTTC CASSGPTQETQYF
. TRBJ1-2 TRBV29-1 TRBD1 TGCAGCGCCGACAGGGGACCATATGGCTACACCTTC CSADRGPYGYTF
. TRBJ2-7 TRBV29-1 TRBD1 TGCAGCTCCGCGGGGTGGGACAGGGATTCCCAGCGCTACGAGCAGTACTTC CSSAGWDRDSQRYEQYF
. TRBJ1-2 TRBV19 TRBD1 TGTGCCAGTAGTTACCGGGACAGGGGCTATGGCTACACCTTC CASSYRDRGYGYTF
. TRBJ1-1 TRBV28 . TGTGCCAGCAGTTTAAAGGTTACTGAAGCTTTCTTT CASSLKVTEAFF
. TRBJ2-1 TRBV29-1 TRBD1 TGCAGCGTTGTAAGGGACAGGGGAAATGAGCAGTTCTTC CSVVRDRGNEQFF
few TRBJ1-1 TRBV4-3 . TGCGCCAGCAGCCAAGGTCCTCAGGGTCGAGGCACTGAAGCTTTCTTT CASSQGPQGRGTEAFF
. TRBJ1-5 TRBV30 . TGTGCCTGGACCTCGGCTCGTGATCAGCCCCAGCATTTT CAWTSARDQPQHF
. TRBJ1-2 TRBV6-5 . TGTGCCAGCAGGGGAGTAACTAACTATGGCTACACCTTC CASRGVTNYGYTF
. TRBJ2-1 TRBV30 . TGTGCCTGGAGTGTTACTTCACCCTCTCCTAACAATGAGCAGTTCTTC CAWSVTSPSPNNEQFF
. TRBJ2-7 TRBV15 TRBD1 TGTGCCACCAGCAAAGGGGACAGCTACGAGCAGTACTTC CATSKGDSYEQYF
. TRBJ2-7 TRBV6-6 TRBD1 TGTGCCAGCAGTTACTCCGGACAGGGCTACGAGCAGTACTTC CASSYSGQGYEQYF
. TRBJ2-6 TRBV10-3 . TGTGCCATCAGTGAGTCGAAGGCTCAGGCTGGGGCCAACGTCCTGACTTTC CAISESKAQAGANVLTF
. TRBJ2-3 TRBV5-1 . TGCGCCAGCAGCTTGAGTACGACCCCAGATACGCAGTATTTT CASSLSTTPDTQYF
. TRBJ1-6 TRBV7-3 . TGTGCCAGCAGCCTCGAGAGCTCCTATAATTCACCCCTCCACTTT CASSLESSYNSPLHF
. TRBJ2-1 TRBV6-5 TRBD2 TGTGCCAGCAGTCCCCGGGGGGGCAATGAGCAGTTCTTC CASSPRGGNEQFF
. TRBJ1-1 TRBV4-3 . TGCGCCAGCAGCCAATCGGTTGGGAGGGACACTGAAGCTTTCTTT CASSQSVGRDTEAFF
. TRBJ2-7 TRBV14 . TGTGCCAGCAGCCCACAGGGTTCCAAGGGAGAGCAGTACTTC CASSPQGSKGEQYF
few TRBJ2-2 TRBV9 . TGTGCCAGCAGCGTAGGGCGGCCGACCGGGGAGCTGTTTTTT CASSVGRPTGELFF
few TRBJ2-7 TRBV4-1 TRBD1 TGCGCCAGCAGCCCCTCGGCAGGGGGCTTTGGCGAGCAGTACTTC CASSPSAGGFGEQYF
. TRBJ1-1 TRBV29-1 . TGCAGCGTTCTGAACACTGAAGCTTTCTTT CSVLNTEAFF
. TRBJ1-5 TRBV7-6 TRBD1 TGTGCCAGCAGTGGGGGACAGGGAGTTAATCAGCCCCAGCATTTT CASSGGQGVNQPQHF
. TRBJ2-5 TRBV11-2 . TGTGCCAGCAGCCTAAAAGAGACCCAGTACTTC CASSLKETQYF
. TRBJ1-4 TRBV29-1 TRBD1 TGCAGCGCCAGGGACAGCCAAAAAGAAAAACTGTTTTTT CSARDSQKEKLFF
. TRBJ2-3 TRBV30 . TGTGTCTCGAATAGACTGGGCACAGATACGCAGTATTTT CVSNRLGTDTQYF
. TRBJ1-5 TRBV29-1 . TGCAGCGTTGGGGAGAATAGCAATCAGCCCCAGCATTTT CSVGENSNQPQHF
. TRBJ1-5 TRBV15 TRBD1 TGTGCCACCAGCACCAGGGACAGCGGTGGCAATCAGCCCCAGCATTTT CATSTRDSGGNQPQHF
. TRBJ1-1 TRBV7-2 . TGTGCCAGCAGCCCATACGGGAGCTCCCAAGGGACTGAAGCTTTCTTT CASSPYGSSQGTEAFF
. TRBJ1-2 TRBV29-1 . TGCAGCGTTGAGAATGCAGGGTCTGGGGTCTATGGCTACACCTTC CSVENAGSGVYGYTF
few TRBJ2-3 TRBV7-2 TRBD2 TGTGCCAGCAGCCCACGACTAGCGGGGGCGGGAGATACGCAGTATTTT CASSPRLAGAGDTQYF
few TRBJ1-5 TRBV29-1 . TGCAGCGTGATGGGGGGCCGGAATCAGCCCCAGCATTTT CSVMGGRNQPQHF
. TRBJ2-3 TRBV5-1 TRBD2 TGCGCCAGCAGCCTAACTGTGGCTAGCGGACGCACAGATACGCAGTATTTT CASSLTVASGRTDTQYF
. TRBJ1-5 TRBV30 . TGTGCCTGGAGTCCGACCCCTCATCAGCCCCAGCATTTT CAWSPTPHQPQHF
few TRBJ2-6 TRBV5-6 . TGTGCCAGCAGCTTGCCCGAACCCTCTGGGGCCAACGTCCTGACTTTC CASSLPEPSGANVLTF
. TRBJ1-2 TRBV5-1 . TGCGCCAGCAGCCCGGAAAGGGTTGACTATGGCTACACCTTC CASSPERVDYGYTF
few TRBJ2-7 TRBV5-1 TRBD1 TGCGCCAGCAGCTCGACCGGGACAGAACAGCAGTACTTC CASSSTGTEQQYF
. TRBJ2-7 TRBV29-1 TRBD1 TGCAGCGTCCCTTTACCGGGACAGGGGATCTCCTACGAGCAGTACTTC CSVPLPGQGISYEQYF
once TRBJ2-7 TRBV5-1 . TGCGCCAGCAGCCTGGACAACTACGAGCAGTACTTC CASSLDNYEQYF